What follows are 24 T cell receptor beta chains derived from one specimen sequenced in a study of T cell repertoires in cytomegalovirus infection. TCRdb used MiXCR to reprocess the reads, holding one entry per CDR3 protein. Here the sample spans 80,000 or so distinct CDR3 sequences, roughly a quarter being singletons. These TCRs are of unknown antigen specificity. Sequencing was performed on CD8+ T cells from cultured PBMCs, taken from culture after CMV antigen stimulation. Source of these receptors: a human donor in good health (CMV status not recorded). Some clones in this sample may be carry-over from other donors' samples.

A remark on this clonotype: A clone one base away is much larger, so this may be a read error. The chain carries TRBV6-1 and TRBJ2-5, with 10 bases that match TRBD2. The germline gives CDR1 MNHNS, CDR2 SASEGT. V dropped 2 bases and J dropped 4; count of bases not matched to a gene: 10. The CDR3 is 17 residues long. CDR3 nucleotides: TGTGCCAGCAGTGAATGGTTAGCGGGGGGCCTCCGAGAGACCCAGTACTTC. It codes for CASSEWLAGGLRETQYF.

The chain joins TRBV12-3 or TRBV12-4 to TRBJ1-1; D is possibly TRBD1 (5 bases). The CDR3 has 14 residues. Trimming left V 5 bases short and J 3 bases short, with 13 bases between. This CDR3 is CASSQGSSDTEAFF. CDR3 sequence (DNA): TGTGCCAGCAGTCAGGGTTCTTCTGACACTGAAGCTTTCTTT.

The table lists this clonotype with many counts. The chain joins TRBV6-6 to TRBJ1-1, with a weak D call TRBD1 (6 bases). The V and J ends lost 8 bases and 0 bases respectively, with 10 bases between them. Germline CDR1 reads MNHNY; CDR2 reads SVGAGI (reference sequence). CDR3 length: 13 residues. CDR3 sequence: CASRQDMNTEAFF. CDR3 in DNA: TGTGCCAGCCGACAGGACATGAACACTGAAGCTTTCTTT.

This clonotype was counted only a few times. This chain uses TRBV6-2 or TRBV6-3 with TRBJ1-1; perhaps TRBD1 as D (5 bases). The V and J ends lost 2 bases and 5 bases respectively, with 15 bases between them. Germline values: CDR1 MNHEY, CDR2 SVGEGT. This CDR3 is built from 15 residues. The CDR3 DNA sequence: TGTGCCAGCAGTTACGTCCATTCAGGGTTTACTGAAGCTTTCTTT. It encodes CASSYVHSGFTEAFF.

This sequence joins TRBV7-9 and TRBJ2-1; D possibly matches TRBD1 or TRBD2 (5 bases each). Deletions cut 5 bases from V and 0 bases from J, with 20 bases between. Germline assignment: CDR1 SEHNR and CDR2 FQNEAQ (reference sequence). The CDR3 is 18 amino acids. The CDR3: CASSPSLSTDSSYNEQFF. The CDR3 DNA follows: TGTGCCAGCAGCCCTAGCTTATCGACAGATAGCTCCTACAATGAGCAGTTCTTC.

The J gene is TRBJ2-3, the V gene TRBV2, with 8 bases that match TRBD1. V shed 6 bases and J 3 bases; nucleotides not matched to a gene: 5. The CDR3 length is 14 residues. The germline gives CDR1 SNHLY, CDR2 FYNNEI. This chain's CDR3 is CASRPGGTTDTQYF. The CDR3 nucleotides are TGTGCCAGCAGACCAGGGGGCACGACAGATACGCAGTATTTT.

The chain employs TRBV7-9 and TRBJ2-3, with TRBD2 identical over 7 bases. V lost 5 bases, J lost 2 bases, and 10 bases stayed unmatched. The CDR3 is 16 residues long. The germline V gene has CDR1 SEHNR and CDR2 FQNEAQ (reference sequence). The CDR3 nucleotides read TGTGCCAGCAGCCCCCGTGGTGGGGGGGACACAGATACGCAGTATTTT. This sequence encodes CASSPRGGGDTDTQYF.

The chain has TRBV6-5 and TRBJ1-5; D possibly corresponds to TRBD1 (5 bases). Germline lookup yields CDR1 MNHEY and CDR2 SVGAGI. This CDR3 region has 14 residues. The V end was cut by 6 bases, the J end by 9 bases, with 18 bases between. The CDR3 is CASRRDGGLWPQHF. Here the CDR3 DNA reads TGTGCCAGCAGGAGGGACGGCGGTTTATGGCCCCAGCATTTT.

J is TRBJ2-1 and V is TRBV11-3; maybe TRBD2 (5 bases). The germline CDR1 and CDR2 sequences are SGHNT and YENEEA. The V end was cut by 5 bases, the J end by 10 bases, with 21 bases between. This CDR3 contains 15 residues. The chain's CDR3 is CASSTGGFPSREQFF. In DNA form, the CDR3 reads TGTGCCAGCAGCACTGGCGGGTTCCCTTCTAGAGAGCAGTTCTTC.

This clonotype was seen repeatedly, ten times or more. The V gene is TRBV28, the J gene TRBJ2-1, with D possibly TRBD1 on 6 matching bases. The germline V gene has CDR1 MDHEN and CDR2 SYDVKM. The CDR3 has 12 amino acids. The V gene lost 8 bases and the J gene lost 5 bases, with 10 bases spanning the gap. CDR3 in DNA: TGTGCCAGCTTGCAGGGGAACAATGAGCAGTTCTTC. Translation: CASLQGNNEQFF.

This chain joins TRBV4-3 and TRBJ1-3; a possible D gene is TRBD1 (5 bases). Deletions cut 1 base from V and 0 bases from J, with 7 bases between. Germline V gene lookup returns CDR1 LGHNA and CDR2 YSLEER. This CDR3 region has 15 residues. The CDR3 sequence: CASSQGGYSGNTIYF. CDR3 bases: TGCGCCAGCAGCCAAGGGGGGTACTCTGGAAACACCATATATTTT.

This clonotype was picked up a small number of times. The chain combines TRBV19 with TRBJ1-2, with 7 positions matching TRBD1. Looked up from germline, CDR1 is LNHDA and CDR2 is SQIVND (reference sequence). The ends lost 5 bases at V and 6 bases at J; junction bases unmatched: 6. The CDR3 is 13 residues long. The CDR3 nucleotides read TGTGCCAGTAGTCCGACAGGGATGCATGGCTACACCTTC. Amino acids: CASSPTGMHGYTF.

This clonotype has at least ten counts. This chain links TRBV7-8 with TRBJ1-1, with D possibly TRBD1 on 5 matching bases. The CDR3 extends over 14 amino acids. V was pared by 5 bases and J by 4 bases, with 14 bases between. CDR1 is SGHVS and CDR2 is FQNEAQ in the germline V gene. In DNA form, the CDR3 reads TGTGCCAGCAGCCCCTCCTCAGGGTTCACTGAAGCTTTCTTT. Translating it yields CASSPSSGFTEAFF.

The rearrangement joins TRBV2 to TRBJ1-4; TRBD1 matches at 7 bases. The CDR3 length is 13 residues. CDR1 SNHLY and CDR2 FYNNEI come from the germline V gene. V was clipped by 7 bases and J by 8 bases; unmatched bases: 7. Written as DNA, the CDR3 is TGTGCCAGCACTAAGGACAGGTTGGAAAAACTGTTTTTT. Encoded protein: CASTKDRLEKLFF. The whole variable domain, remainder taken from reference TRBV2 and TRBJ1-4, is EPEVTQTPSHQVTQMGQEVILRCVPISNHLYFYWYRQILGQKVEFLVSFYNNEISEKSEIFDDQFSVERPDGSNFTLKIRSTKLEDSAMYFCASTKDRLEKLFFGSGTQLSVL.

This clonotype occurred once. DNA of the CDR3: TGTGCCAGCAGTAAGACCAACGAGGGAAACACCATATATTTT. Residues: CASSKTNEGNTIYF. The rearrangement links TRBV9 to TRBJ1-3; D call uncertain. Per germline, CDR1 SGDLS and CDR2 YYNGEE. V gave up 5 bases and J gave up 4 bases, with 13 bases separating them. CDR3 size: 14 residues.

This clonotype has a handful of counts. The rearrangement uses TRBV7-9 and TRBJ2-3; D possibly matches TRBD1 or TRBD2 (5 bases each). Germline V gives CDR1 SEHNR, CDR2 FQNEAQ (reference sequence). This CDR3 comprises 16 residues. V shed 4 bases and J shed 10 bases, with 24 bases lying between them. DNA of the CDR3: TGTGCCAGCAGCTCCTTTGACCGGGACCCTCGGCGGGCGCAGTATTTT. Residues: CASSSFDRDPRRAQYF.

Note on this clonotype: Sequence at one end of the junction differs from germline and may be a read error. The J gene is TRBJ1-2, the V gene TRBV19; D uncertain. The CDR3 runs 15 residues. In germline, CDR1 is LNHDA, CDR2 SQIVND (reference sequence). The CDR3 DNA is TGTGCCACTAGTATAGATCCAGCAGACTCCTATGGCTACACCTTC. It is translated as CATSIDPADSYGYTF.

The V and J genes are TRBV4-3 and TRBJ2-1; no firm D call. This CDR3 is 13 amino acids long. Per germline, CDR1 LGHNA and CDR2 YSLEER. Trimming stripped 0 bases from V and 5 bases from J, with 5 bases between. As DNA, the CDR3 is TGCGCCAGCAGCCAAGATCGGGACAATGAGCAGTTCTTC. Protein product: CASSQDRDNEQFF.

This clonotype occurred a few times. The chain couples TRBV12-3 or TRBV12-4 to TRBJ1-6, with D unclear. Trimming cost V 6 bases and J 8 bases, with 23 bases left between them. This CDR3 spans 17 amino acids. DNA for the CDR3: TGTGCCAGCAGCCTTCAGGAGGGAGGGAAGGCTTATTCACCCCTCCACTTT. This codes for CASSLQEGGKAYSPLHF.

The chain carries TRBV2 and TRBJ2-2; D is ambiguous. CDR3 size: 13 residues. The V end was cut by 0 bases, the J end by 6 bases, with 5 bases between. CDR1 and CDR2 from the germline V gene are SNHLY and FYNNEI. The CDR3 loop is CASSEAPAGELFF. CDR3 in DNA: TGTGCCAGCAGTGAAGCGCCGGCCGGGGAGCTGTTTTTT.

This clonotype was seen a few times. The DNA of the CDR3 is TGTGCCTGGAGGGAGGGAGGAAACACCATATATTTT. It codes for CAWREGGNTIYF. V usage is TRBV30 and J usage is TRBJ1-3; D gene ambiguous. V was clipped by 3 bases and J by 4 bases, with 7 bases between them. Germline V gene lookup returns CDR1 GTSNPN and CDR2 SVGIG (reference sequence). The CDR3 spans 12 residues.

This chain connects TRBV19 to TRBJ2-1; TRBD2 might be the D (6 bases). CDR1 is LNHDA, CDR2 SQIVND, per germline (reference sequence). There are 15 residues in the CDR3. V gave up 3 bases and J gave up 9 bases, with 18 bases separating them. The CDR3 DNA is TGTGCCAGTAGTATGGGACTCAGCCCTGTCAGTGAGCAGTTCTTC. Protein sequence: CASSMGLSPVSEQFF. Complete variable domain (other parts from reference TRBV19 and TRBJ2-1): DGGITQSPKYLFRKEGQNVTLSCEQNLNHDAMYWYRQDPGQGLRLIYYSQIVNDFQKGDIAEGYSVSREKKESFPLTVTSAQKNPTAFYLCASSMGLSPVSEQFFGPGTRLTVL.

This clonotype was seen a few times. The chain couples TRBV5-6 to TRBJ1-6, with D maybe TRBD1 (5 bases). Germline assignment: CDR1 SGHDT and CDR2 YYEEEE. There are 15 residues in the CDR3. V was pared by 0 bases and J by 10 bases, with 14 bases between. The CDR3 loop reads CASSLGDAGDSPLHF. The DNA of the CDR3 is TGTGCCAGCAGCTTGGGGGACGCGGGTGACTCACCCCTCCACTTT.

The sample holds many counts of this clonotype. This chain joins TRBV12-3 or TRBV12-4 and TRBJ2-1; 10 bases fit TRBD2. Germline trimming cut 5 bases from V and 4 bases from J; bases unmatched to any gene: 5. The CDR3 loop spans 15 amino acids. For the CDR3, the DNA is TGTGCCAGCAGTCCTAGCGGGGGACGGTACAATGAGCAGTTCTTC. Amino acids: CASSPSGGRYNEQFF.